This paragraph covers one T cell receptor (beta chain) sequence. The antigen is not known. The repertoire was sequenced with immunoSEQ multiplex PCR; TCRdb's copy has only in-frame clones and lacks some. The sample contains about 40,000 clones, around 80% of which appear only once. The length of the CDR3 is 15 residues. This record comes from a study of a mutant IDH1 vaccine in newly diagnosed glioma. Background on the study: With temozolomide cycles, or 4-6 weeks after radiotherapy alone, vaccination was started.

The sample's time point: week 11, during vaccination. What each vaccine dose contained was 300 ug of mutant IDH1 20-mer peptide, accompanied by topical imiquimod. The TCR sequence derives from a woman in her twenties or thirties with glioma. Some clones in this sample may be carry-over from other donors' samples. The chain recombines TRBV21-1 with TRBJ2-3. TRBV21-1 is a known pseudogene. Sequencing used peripheral blood mononuclear cells (PBMCs), obtained from a glioma patient whose treatment included an IDH1 peptide vaccine. Written as DNA, the CDR3 is TGTGCCAGCAGCAGGGACGGCTCTAGCACAGATACGCAGTATTTT. Its translation: CASSRDGSSTDTQYF.